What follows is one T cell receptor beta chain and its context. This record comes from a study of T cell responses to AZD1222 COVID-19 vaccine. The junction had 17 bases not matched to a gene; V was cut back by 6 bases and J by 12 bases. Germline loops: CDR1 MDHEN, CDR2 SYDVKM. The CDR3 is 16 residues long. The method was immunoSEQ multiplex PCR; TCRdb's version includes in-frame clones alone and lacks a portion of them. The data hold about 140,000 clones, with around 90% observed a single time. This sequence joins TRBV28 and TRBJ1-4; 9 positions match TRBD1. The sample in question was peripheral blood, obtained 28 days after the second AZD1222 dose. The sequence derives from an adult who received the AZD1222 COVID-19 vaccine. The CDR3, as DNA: TGTGCCAGCAGCCAATTACTCGGGACAGGGCCCGTGGAACTGTTTTTT. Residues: CASSQLLGTGPVELFF.